This TCR beta chain was obtained from a study of T cells after yellow fever vaccination. Study results and limitations: Post-booster repertoires contained most primary-vaccination clones again (around 96% CD4, about 90% CD8). Sorted repertoires could include abundant contaminating clonotypes from bulk cells.

As TCR cDNA was made by 5'RACE template switching, a universal primer site and UMIs were added. TCRdb passed the 5' RACE reads through MiXCR, listing each CDR3 protein once. The sample lists 40,000 or so distinct CDR3 sequences, approximately 6.3% seen once, with approximately 15% in the top ten. This clonotype has just a few counts. The clonotype originates from a man younger than 40 who received the YFV17D yellow fever vaccine. Sample: CD8+ T cells not binding an NS4B(214-222) dextramer, sorted from PBMCs, taken 45 days after the yellow fever booster vaccination.

The CDR3 loop is CASSLVPGQGTEAFF. The CDR3 nucleotides are TGCGCCAGCAGCCTCGTCCCGGGACAGGGCACTGAAGCTTTCTTT. This sequence joins TRBV4-3 and TRBJ1-1, with TRBD1 matching 9 bases. J lost 4 bases, V lost 4 bases, and 7 bases had no gene match. The CDR3 loop spans 15 amino acids. Germline CDR1 LGHNA, CDR2 YSLEER.